A single T cell receptor beta chain is shown here with its context. Source study methods: Counts of nucleated cells, estimated from reference gene primer amplification, were obtained. Repertoires were generated with immunoSEQ multiplex PCR, while TCRdb's copy carries only in-frame clones and drops some. Clone size and the V and J calls come from that table; the DNA yielded D and trimming. The data hold about 210,000 clones, with approximately 90% observed a single time. The sample is drawn from a study of blood T cell repertoires in COVID-19. V lost 3 bases, J lost 10 bases, and 13 bases lay in between. The CDR3 has 12 amino acids. Germline CDR1 and CDR2: SQVTM and ANQGSEA.

Input material: PBMCs or T cells enriched from blood (not recorded which). The clonotype was recovered from a man aged 30 to 39 who had recovered from COVID-19. The genes are TRBV29-1 and TRBJ2-1; TRBD1 might be the D (6 bases). The CDR3 protein is CSVDHAGVEQFF. DNA for the CDR3: TGCAGCGTTGACCACGCAGGGGTCGAGCAGTTCTTC.